This entry concerns a single TCR beta chain. Its target antigen remains unknown. Base qualities are missing; no much larger clone stands one base away. This record belongs to a study of shared clonotypes between healthy human individuals (TCRdb year 2020). Turning to the overall study: Three men and two women, aged 18 to 49 years, made up the cohort. Per donor, three plates each were used for CD4 naive and CD4 memory, two for CD8 naive, and one for CD8 memory. The study deeply sequenced blood TCR repertoires of about 5 healthy adults to estimate repertoire size and the extent of clonotype sharing between individuals. Libraries were prepared and TCR repertoires were sequenced by different laboratories using diverse techniques, in order to increase sequencing depth and limit assay-specific biases. Each donor's leukapheresis produced roughly between roughly 0.85 and 10 billion PBMCs. Study-wide conclusions, independent of this receptor: When a handful of donors were compared, the shared fraction of clonotypes was about 5% for naive CD4, 3% to 4% for naive CD8, 2.3% for memory CD4, and roughly 0.43% for memory CD8. The small number of donors limited the genetic and exposure-history diversity represented. Sampling was restricted to blood, and TCR repertoires in tissues likely differ from the TCR repertoires found in blood. Higher generation probabilities were observed for clonotypes shared by all four sorted-subset donors than for non-shared clonotypes. Naive subsets generally had larger estimated clonotype richness than memory subsets. Incomplete sequencing was indicated by rarefaction of sorted-subset datasets, despite the large sequencing depth. Pairwise subsampling led to the expectation that sequencing depth would affect the degree of clonotype sharing among donors.

Healthy HIV-negative adults with no recently reported acute infections or vaccinations were included as donors. Only Caucasian adults living in Nashville, Tennessee, USA were represented among the donors. CD4+ T cells were enriched by magnetic negative selection, after which naive cells were positively selected on CD45RA and the negative fraction was taken as the memory subset. Blood was obtained by leukapheresis, after which PBMCs were separated by Ficoll-Histopaque density gradient centrifugation and cryopreserved in liquid nitrogen vapor phase. Purity and quantity of every magnetically sorted T cell population were checked by analytical flow cytometry. From each sorted fraction, genomic DNA was isolated and quantified by UV absorbance on a Nanodrop 2000c. The CDR3 numbers 13 residues from cysteine through phenylalanine. Only the CDR3 DNA is retained, 39 bases long and in frame from the first base. V sheds 0 bases and J sheds 8 bases, leaving 11 bases between their ends. CDR1 and CDR2 are read off the germline V gene as SGHRS and YFSETQ.

Using the deep immunoSEQ assay, multiplex PCR amplified TCR CDR3 regions from genomic DNA. For each cell subset, the extracted genomic DNA was distributed evenly across all wells of several immunoSEQ 96-well plates, and each plate served as one replicate. For sorted subsets, 200 to 250 ng of genomic DNA, equivalent to 25,000 to 35,000 T cell genomes, went into each replicate PCR. Purified libraries were quantified with a Qubit 3.0 fluorometer, sized on a Bioanalyzer 2100, and re-quantified with the KAPA Library Quantification kit. Each immunoSEQ 96-well plate was sequenced on its own single-read 150-cycle Illumina NextSeq 550 flow cell. On the authors' methods: Because only junctional sequences without quality scores were contained in the immunoSEQ output, filtering matching that applied to full-length reads could not be performed. To assign V/J genes and CDR3, sequences were annotated against IMGT germline references using PyIR, a Python wrapper for IgBLAST v1.9. Any read was removed if the V/J assignment was weak (E-value above 1e-6), the CDR3 was missing, or the read contained stop codons, out-of-frame junctions, or ambiguous translated residues. A V3J clonotype was defined by an identical inferred V gene, J gene, and CDR3 amino acid sequence. Percentage overlap between repertoires was computed as shared unique clonotypes divided by the size of the smaller repertoire. Three approaches were used to assess repertoire richness: RTK rarefaction, the Chao1 estimator, and Recon v2.1 estimates of unobserved clonotypes. OLGA was used to compute generation probabilities for all TCRbeta clonotypes that the gDNA method yielded from a few donors. The clones in this table, taken by TCRdb from immuneACCESS, are in-frame only. Not every clone is retained; where verified, under half of the shortfall comes from an unresolved V gene, and the cause of the rest is unknown. V and J calls and clone size come straight from that table; D and trimming were deduced from the DNA. This sample is represented by under 2,500,000 clones; more than 90% of them were singletons. The ten largest clones add up to over 0.1% of the sample.

This sequence was found in a man younger than 30 in good health. Sequenced: naive CD4+ T cells sorted from blood. The meaning of the sample's cell subset or site label: CD45RA+ positively selected. The sequence joins TRBV5-1 to TRBJ1-2; the D segment cannot be called with confidence. Here the CDR3 is given as CASSLVLGGGYTF. The DNA sequence is TGCGCCAGCAGCTTGGTGTTGGGAGGGGGCTACACCTTC.